This TCR beta chain was profiled in a study of cytomegalovirus exposure and HLA in healthy donors. The PCR employed 60 Vbeta primers together with 13 Jbeta primers. Profiled with immunoSEQ multiplex PCR; TCRdb holds only in-frame clones, not every one. This sample lists around 100,000 clones; its ten largest clones have about 0.59%. CDR3 size: 14 residues. From germline, CDR1 is KGHSH and CDR2 LQKENI. V shed 6 bases, J shed 7 bases, and the junction held 11 bases outside the gene matches. The clonotype originates from a man aged 50-59 years in good health and CMV-seronegative. The chain is built from TRBV18 and TRBJ1-2, with TRBD1 matching 7 bases. Sequenced sample: PBMCs. The CDR3 coding sequence is TGTGCCAGCTCCGAGGGGGCGAGTTCTCGTGGCTACACCTTC. Encoded protein: CASSEGASSRGYTF.